This TCR beta chain was captured by sequencing in a study of patients and donors after allogeneic stem cell transplantation. This clonotype was seen a few times. MiXCR was run by TCRdb on the RT-PCR reads, yielding one entry per CDR3 protein. The data contain about 960,000 distinct CDR3 sequences, about 20% of them singletons. Germline CDR1 is ENHRY and CDR2 is SYGVKD. Trimming removed 2 bases at V and 6 bases at J, with 22 bases between. This CDR3 contains 17 residues. This clonotype was obtained from a human donor who was either an allogeneic HSCT recipient or a stem cell or donor lymphocyte infusion donor (not recorded which). It is not recorded whose cells these are; they may come from a transplant donor. The source material was blood, either unsorted or a sorted T cell fraction (not recorded which). V and J are TRBV10-3 and TRBJ1-2, with D possibly being TRBD1 (5 bases). The CDR3 reads CAISEPGKRQGGHGYTF. As DNA, the CDR3 is TGTGCCATCAGTGAGCCCGGGAAACGCCAGGGCGGTCATGGCTACACCTTC.